This T cell receptor beta chain comes out of a study of T-cell reconstitution after alpha-beta-depleted transplantation in children. Broader study findings: After transplant, at about two months, alpha-beta T cells were reportedly derived from several hundred expanded graft clones.

Using unique molecular identifiers, the investigators prepared the TCRbeta library. TCRdb independently ran MiXCR on the PCR reads; one entry per CDR3 protein. The sample has almost 5,000 distinct CDR3 sequences; more than 5.5% are singletons. Trimming cost V 2 bases and J 0 bases, with 17 bases left between them. Germline V gene lookup returns CDR1 SEHNR and CDR2 FQNEAQ (reference sequence). The CDR3 is 17 amino acids. This clonotype appeared many times. Its antigen is still unknown. This chain connects TRBV7-9 to TRBJ2-7; D gene uncertain. Sequencing used PBMCs, mostly from graft donor cells, obtained 60 days after TCRalphabeta/CD19-depleted stem cell transplant. The TCR sequence derives from a boy younger than two who had a stem cell transplant for SCID, so the T cells may come from the graft donor. The CDR3 here is CASSLFVFSPHSYEQYF. The CDR3 DNA sequence: TGTGCCAGCAGCTTATTTGTTTTTAGCCCTCACTCCTACGAGCAGTACTTC.